The clone carrying this T cell receptor (beta chain) was seen only a few times. Its antigen is currently unknown. This sample was taken from a study of T cell repertoires in cytomegalovirus infection. Study at large: Public TCR beta signature analysis indicated the presence of both CMV infection and matching HLA type. Regarding the study as a whole: Using cumulative public TCR beta family frequency, the authors identified those who carried CMV together with the relevant HLA. Clonotypes of TCR beta that were HLA-C-restricted and CMV-specific dominated the ex vivo response.

V was pared by 8 bases and J by 7 bases, with 10 bases of the junction left unmatched. This CDR3 is 16 amino acids long. The germline V gene has CDR1 MDHEN and CDR2 SYDVKM. TCRdb re-called the reads through MiXCR, storing one row per CDR3 protein. The sample includes some 130,000 distinct CDR3 sequences, more than 20% seen only once; the top ten take 34%. Sequencing was carried out using PBMCs, sequenced either directly or after in vitro stimulation (not recorded which). V and J are TRBV28 and TRBJ2-1, with 14 positions matching TRBD2. The clonotype was recovered from a human donor in good health (CMV status not recorded). Some clones in this sample may be carry-over from other donors' samples. The CDR3 loop reads CASLLLRTSGGNEQFF. CDR3 in DNA: TGTGCCAGCCTTTTGCTTCGGACTAGCGGGGGGAATGAGCAGTTCTTC.